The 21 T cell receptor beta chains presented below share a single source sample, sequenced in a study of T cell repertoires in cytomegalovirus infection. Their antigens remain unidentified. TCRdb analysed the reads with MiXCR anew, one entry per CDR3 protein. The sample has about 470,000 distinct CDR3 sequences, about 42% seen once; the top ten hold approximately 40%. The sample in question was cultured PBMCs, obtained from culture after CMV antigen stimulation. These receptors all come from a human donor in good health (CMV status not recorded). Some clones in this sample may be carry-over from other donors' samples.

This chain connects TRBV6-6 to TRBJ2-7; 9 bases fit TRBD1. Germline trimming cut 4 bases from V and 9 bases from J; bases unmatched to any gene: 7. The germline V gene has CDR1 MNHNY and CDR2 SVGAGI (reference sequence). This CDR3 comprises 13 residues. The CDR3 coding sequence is TGTGCCAGCAGTTGGGACAGGGCTTTAGTGCAGTACTTC. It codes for CASSWDRALVQYF.

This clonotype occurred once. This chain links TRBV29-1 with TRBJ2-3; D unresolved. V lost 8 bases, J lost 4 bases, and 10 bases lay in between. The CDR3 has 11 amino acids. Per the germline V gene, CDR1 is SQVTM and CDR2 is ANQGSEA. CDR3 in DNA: TGCAGCTTCTACACTCCAGATACGCAGTATTTT. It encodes CSFYTPDTQYF.

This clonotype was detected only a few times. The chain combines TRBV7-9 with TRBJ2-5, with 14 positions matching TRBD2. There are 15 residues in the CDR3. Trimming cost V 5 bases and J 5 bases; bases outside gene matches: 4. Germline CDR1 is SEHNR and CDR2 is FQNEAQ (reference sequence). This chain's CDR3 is CASSKGLAGVETQYF. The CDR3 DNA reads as TGTGCCAGCAGCAAGGGACTAGCGGGGGTTGAGACCCAGTACTTC. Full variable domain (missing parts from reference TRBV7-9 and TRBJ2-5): DTGVSQNPRHKITKRGQNVTFRCDPISEHNRLYWYRQTLGQGPEFLTYFQNEAQLEKSRLLSDRFSAERPKGSFSTLEIQRTEQGDSAMYLCASSKGLAGVETQYFGPGTRLLVL.

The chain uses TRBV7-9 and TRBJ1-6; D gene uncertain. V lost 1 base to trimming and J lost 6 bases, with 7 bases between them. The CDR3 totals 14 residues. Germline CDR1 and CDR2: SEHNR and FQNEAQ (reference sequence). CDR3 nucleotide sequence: TGTGCCAGCAGCTTAGGTCCAGTTAATTCACCCCTCCACTTT. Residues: CASSLGPVNSPLHF.

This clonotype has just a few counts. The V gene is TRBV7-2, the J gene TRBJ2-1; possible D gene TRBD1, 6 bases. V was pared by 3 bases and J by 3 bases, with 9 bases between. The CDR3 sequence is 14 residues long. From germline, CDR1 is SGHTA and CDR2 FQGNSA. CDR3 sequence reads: CASSFGTNYNEQFF. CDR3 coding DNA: TGTGCCAGCAGCTTTGGGACAAACTACAATGAGCAGTTCTTC.

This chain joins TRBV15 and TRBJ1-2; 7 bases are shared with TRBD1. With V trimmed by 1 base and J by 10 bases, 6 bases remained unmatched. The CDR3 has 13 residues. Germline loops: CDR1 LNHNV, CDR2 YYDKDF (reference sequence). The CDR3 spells CATSRGGDSPYTF. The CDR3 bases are TGTGCCACCAGCAGAGGTGGGGACAGTCCCTACACCTTC.

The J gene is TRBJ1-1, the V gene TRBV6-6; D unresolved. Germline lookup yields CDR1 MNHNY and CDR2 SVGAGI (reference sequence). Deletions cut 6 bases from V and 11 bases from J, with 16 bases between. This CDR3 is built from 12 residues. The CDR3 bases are TGTGCCAGCAGGGCAAGACCGGATCTGGCTTTCTTT. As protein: CASRARPDLAFF.

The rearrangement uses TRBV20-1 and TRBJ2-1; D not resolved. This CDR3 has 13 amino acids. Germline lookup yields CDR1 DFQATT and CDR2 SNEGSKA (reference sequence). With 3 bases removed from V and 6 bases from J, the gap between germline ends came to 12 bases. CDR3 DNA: TGCAGTGCTAGCCCCCTGCACGGCAATGAGCAGTTCTTC. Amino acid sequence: CSASPLHGNEQFF.

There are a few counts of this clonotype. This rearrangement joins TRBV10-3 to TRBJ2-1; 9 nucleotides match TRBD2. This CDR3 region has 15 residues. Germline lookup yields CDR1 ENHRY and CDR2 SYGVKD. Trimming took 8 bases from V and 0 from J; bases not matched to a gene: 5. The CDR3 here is CAIGAGGGSYNEQFF. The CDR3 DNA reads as TGTGCCATCGGGGCGGGAGGGGGCTCCTACAATGAGCAGTTCTTC.

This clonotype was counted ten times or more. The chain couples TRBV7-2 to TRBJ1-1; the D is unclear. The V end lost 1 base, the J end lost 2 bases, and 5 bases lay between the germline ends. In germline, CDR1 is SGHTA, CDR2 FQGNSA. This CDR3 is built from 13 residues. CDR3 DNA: TGTGCCAGCAGCTTAGAGAGAAACACTGAAGCTTTCTTT. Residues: CASSLERNTEAFF. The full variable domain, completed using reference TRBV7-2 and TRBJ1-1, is GAGVSQSPSNKVTEKGKDVELRCDPISGHTALYWYRQSLGQGLEFLIYFQGNSAPDKSGLPSDRFSAERTGGSVSTLTIQRTQQEDSAVYLCASSLERNTEAFFGQGTRLTVV.

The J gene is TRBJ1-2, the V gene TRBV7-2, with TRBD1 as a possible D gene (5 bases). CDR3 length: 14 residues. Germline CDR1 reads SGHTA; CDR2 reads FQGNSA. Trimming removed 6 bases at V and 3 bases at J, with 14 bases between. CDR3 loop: CASSGASTYYGYTF. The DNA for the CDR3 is TGTGCCAGCAGTGGGGCCTCTACATACTATGGCTACACCTTC. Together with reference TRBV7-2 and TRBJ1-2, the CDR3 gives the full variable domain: GAGVSQSPSNKVTEKGKDVELRCDPISGHTALYWYRQSLGQGLEFLIYFQGNSAPDKSGLPSDRFSAERTGGSVSTLTIQRTQQEDSAVYLCASSGASTYYGYTFGSGTRLTVV.

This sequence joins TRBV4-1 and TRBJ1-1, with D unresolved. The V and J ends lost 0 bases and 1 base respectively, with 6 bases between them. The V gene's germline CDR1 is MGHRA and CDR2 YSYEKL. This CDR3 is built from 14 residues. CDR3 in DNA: TGCGCCAGCAGCCAAGAATCAGCGAACACTGAAGCTTTCTTT. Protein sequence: CASSQESANTEAFF.

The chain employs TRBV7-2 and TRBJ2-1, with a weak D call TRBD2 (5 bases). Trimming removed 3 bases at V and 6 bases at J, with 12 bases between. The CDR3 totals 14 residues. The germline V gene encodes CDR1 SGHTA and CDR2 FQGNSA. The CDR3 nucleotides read TGTGCCAGCAGCTTCGGAGCGGTTCTCAATGAGCAGTTCTTC. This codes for CASSFGAVLNEQFF. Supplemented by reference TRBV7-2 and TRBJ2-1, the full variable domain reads GAGVSQSPSNKVTEKGKDVELRCDPISGHTALYWYRQSLGQGLEFLIYFQGNSAPDKSGLPSDRFSAERTGGSVSTLTIQRTQQEDSAVYLCASSFGAVLNEQFFGPGTRLTVL.

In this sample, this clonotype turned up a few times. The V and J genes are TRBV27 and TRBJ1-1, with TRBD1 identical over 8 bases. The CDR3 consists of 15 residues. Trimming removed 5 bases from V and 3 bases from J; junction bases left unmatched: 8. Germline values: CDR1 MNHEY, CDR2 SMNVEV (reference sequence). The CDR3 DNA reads TGTGCCAGCAGTCCTCGACAGGGGCTGGACACTGAAGCTTTCTTT. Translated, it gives CASSPRQGLDTEAFF.

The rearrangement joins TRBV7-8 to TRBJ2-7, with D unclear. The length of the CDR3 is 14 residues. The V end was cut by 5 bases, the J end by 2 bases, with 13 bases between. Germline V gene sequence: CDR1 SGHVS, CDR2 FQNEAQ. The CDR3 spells CASSRTLTPYEQYF. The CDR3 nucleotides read TGTGCCAGCAGCAGGACCCTGACCCCCTACGAGCAGTACTTC.

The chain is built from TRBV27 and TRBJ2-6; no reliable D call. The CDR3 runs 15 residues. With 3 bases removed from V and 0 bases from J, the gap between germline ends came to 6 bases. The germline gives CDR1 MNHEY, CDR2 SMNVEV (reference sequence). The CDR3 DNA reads TGTGCCAGCAGTTTCCAGTACTCTGGGGCCAACGTCCTGACTTTC. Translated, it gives CASSFQYSGANVLTF.

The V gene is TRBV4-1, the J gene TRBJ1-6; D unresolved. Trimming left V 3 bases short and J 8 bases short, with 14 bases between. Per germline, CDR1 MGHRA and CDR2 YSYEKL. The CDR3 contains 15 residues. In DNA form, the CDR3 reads TGCGCCAGCAGCCAGTCATTATATCCCGATTCACCCCTCCACTTT. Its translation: CASSQSLYPDSPLHF.

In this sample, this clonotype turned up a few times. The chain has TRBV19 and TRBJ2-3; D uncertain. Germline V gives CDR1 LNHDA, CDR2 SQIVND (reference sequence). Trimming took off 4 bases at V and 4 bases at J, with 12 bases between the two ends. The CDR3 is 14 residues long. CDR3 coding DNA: TGTGCCAGTAGTACCTCCCCCCAGTCAGATACGCAGTATTTT. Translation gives CASSTSPQSDTQYF.

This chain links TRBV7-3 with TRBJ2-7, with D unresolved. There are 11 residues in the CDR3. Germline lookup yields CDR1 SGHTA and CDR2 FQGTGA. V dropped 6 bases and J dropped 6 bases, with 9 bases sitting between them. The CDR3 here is CASRATSEQYF. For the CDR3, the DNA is TGTGCCAGCAGGGCAACATCCGAGCAGTACTTC. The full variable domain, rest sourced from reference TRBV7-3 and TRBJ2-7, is GAGVSQTPSNKVTEKGKYVELRCDPISGHTALYWYRQSLGQGPEFLIYFQGTGAADDSGLPNDRFFAVRPEGSVSTLKIQRTERGDSAVYLCASRATSEQYFGPGTRLTVT.

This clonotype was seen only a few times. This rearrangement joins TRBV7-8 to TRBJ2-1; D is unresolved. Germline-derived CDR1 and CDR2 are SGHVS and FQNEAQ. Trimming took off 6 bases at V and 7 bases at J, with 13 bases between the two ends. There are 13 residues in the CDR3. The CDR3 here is CASRPRGTNEQFF. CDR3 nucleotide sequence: TGTGCCAGCAGACCCCGAGGAACTAATGAGCAGTTCTTC.

CDR3 region: CASKGTGLAYEQYF. CDR3 coding DNA: TGTGCCAGCAAGGGGACAGGCCTTGCCTACGAGCAGTACTTC. This chain connects TRBV2 to TRBJ2-7, with 8 nucleotides matching TRBD1. This CDR3 is built from 14 residues. J was trimmed by 2 bases and V by 7 bases; bases with no gene match: 7. Germline V gene lookup returns CDR1 SNHLY and CDR2 FYNNEI.